This passage covers 15 T cell receptor beta chains from one sample sequenced in a study of CD8 T cells in Susac syndrome. Random hexamers were used to reverse transcribe the RNA input (0.5 to 1 ug). TCRdb passed the immunoSEQ multiplex PCR reads through MiXCR, listing each CDR3 protein once. The data contain 150,000 to 200,000 distinct CDR3 sequences, around 95% of them seen just once; the ten biggest clones take up around 0.16%. Sequencing was carried out using CD8+ T cells from PBMCs. Receptor source: a human donor with Susac syndrome.

This clonotype was picked up one time. The rearrangement joins TRBV12-3 or TRBV12-4 to TRBJ1-1; D gene unclear. V was trimmed by 6 bases and J by 1 base, leaving 12 bases between them. The CDR3 runs to 14 residues. CDR3 sequence reads: CASSKYGGNTEAFF. CDR3 coding DNA: TGTGCCAGCAGCAAGTACGGAGGGAACACTGAAGCTTTCTTT.

The rearrangement joins TRBV11-2 to TRBJ2-3; D is unresolved. Trimming cost V 6 bases and J 6 bases, with 7 bases left between them. This CDR3 is 11 amino acids long. Germline-derived CDR1 and CDR2 are SGHAT and FQNNGV. The CDR3 region is CASRAHDTQYF. Written as DNA, the CDR3 is TGTGCCAGCAGAGCTCACGATACGCAGTATTTT.

The chain recombines TRBV4-2 with TRBJ1-3; D remains unclear. V was clipped by 1 base and J by 5 bases, with 0 bases between them. Per the germline V gene, CDR1 is LGHNA and CDR2 is YNFKEQ. This CDR3 spans 11 amino acids. CDR3 DNA sequence: TGTGCCAGCAGCCAAGGAAACACCATATATTTT. It encodes CASSQGNTIYF.

This chain links TRBV10-2 with TRBJ2-7; D is undetermined. Germline CDR1 WSHSY, CDR2 SAAADI. V lost 8 bases to trimming and J lost 2 bases, with 13 bases between them. The CDR3 length is 13 residues. The CDR3 DNA sequence: TGCGCCAGCCGGTGGAACCCTGCCTACGAGCAGTACTTC. Translated: CASRWNPAYEQYF.

This chain uses TRBV4-1 with TRBJ2-7, with TRBD2 matching 11 bases. The J segment lost 5 bases and the V segment lost 0 bases, leaving 3 bases of the junction unmatched. The V gene's germline CDR1 is MGHRA and CDR2 YSYEKL. The CDR3 is made up of 15 amino acids. In nucleotides, the CDR3 is TGCGCCAGCAGCCAAGACCCTAGCGGGGGGAACGAGCAGTACTTC. Its translation: CASSQDPSGGNEQYF.

The chain uses TRBV7-3 and TRBJ2-1, with no clear D. V lost 4 bases and J 0 bases, leaving 13 bases between the germline ends. CDR1 is SGHTA, CDR2 FQGTGA, per germline. This CDR3 region has 16 residues. This CDR3 reads CASSSGDSISYNEQFF. The CDR3, as DNA: TGTGCCAGCAGCTCTGGCGATAGTATCTCCTACAATGAGCAGTTCTTC.

The V and J genes are TRBV9 and TRBJ1-3, with D tentatively TRBD1 (5 bases). The CDR3 has 15 residues. Germline assignment: CDR1 SGDLS and CDR2 YYNGEE. Between the trimmed V and J ends, which lost 5 bases and 4 bases, there was a span of 16 bases. For the CDR3, the DNA is TGTGCCAGCAGGGGGGGGTTAGGGGACGGAAACACCATATATTTT. Encoded protein: CASRGGLGDGNTIYF.

The J gene is TRBJ2-5, the V gene TRBV4-2; D possibly corresponds to TRBD1 (6 bases). This CDR3 comprises 15 residues. The germline V and J ends were trimmed by 1 base and 5 bases, with 14 bases remaining between them. In germline, CDR1 is LGHNA, CDR2 YNFKEQ. The CDR3 DNA reads as TGTGCCAGCAGCCAAGTCAAGGGGGTTGGGGAGACCCAGTACTTC. Amino acids: CASSQVKGVGETQYF.

V is TRBV6-5 and J is TRBJ2-1; D gene ambiguous. The CDR3 extends over 11 amino acids. CDR1 is MNHEY and CDR2 is SVGAGI in the germline V gene. V lost 2 bases, J lost 7 bases, and 3 bases lay in between. CDR3 amino acids: CASSYANEQFF. CDR3 coding DNA: TGTGCCAGCAGTTACGCGAATGAGCAGTTCTTC.

This rearrangement joins TRBV20-1 to TRBJ2-7; D gene uncertain. From germline, CDR1 is DFQATT and CDR2 SNEGSKA (reference sequence). The length of the CDR3 is 13 residues. Trimming pared 0 bases from V and 2 bases from J, leaving 8 bases between. CDR3 bases: TGCAGTGCTAGAGATAAACAAACCTACGAGCAGTACTTC. It is translated as CSARDKQTYEQYF.

The V call is TRBV3-1, the J call TRBJ2-7; no firm D call. Trimming stripped 1 base from V and 2 bases from J, with 3 bases between. Germline CDR1 reads LGHDT; CDR2 reads YNNKEL (reference sequence). The length of the CDR3 is 12 residues. The CDR3 sequence is CASSQATYEQYF. In nucleotides, the CDR3 is TGTGCCAGCAGCCAAGCCACCTACGAGCAGTACTTC.

This clonotype was seen once. The rearrangement joins TRBV2 to TRBJ2-4; maybe TRBD2 (6 bases). Germline V gives CDR1 SNHLY, CDR2 FYNNEI. The CDR3 length is 17 residues. V lost 0 bases and J lost 0, with 12 bases in between. For the CDR3, the DNA is TGTGCCAGCAGTGAAGCGCTGCAGCGGGCAGCCAAAAACATTCAGTACTTC. This encodes CASSEALQRAAKNIQYF.

The chain uses TRBV7-9 and TRBJ2-1, with a tentative D call TRBD2 (6 bases). Trimming shortened V by 5 bases and J by 2 bases, and 19 bases separated the two germline ends. Germline CDR1 SEHNR, CDR2 FQNEAQ (reference sequence). This CDR3 is 17 amino acids long. CDR3 bases: TGTGCCAGCAGCCCGAAGACAAGGGACTCCACCTACAATGAGCAGTTCTTC. Translated, it gives CASSPKTRDSTYNEQFF.

This chain links TRBV4-1 with TRBJ2-5; a possible D gene is TRBD1 (5 bases). The CDR3 contains 12 residues. CDR1 and CDR2 from the germline V gene are MGHRA and YSYEKL. V was cut by 2 bases and J by 4 bases, with 5 bases left in between. The CDR3 bases are TGCGCCAGCAGCCAAAGGGGAGAGACCCAGTACTTC. It translates to CASSQRGETQYF.

The chain recombines TRBV9 with TRBJ2-1, with a possible D match to TRBD2 (5 bases). Trimming took 0 bases from V and 7 from J, leaving 14 bases between them. Germline V gene lookup returns CDR1 SGDLS and CDR2 YYNGEE. CDR3 length equals 15 residues. Written as DNA, the CDR3 is TGTGCCAGCAGCGTAGCCGAGGGTAGCAGGAATGAGCAGTTCTTC. It translates to CASSVAEGSRNEQFF.